Listed below are T cell receptor beta chains from one sample, sequenced in a study of T cells after yellow fever vaccination. TCRdb recomputed calls from the 5' RACE reads with MiXCR, one row per CDR3 protein. The table records 350,000 to 450,000 distinct CDR3 sequences, roughly a sixth of them present only once. This specimen consisted of PBMCs, obtained before the yellow fever booster vaccination. The receptors shown here come from a man between 18 and 29 years old who received the YFV17D yellow fever vaccine. CDR3s include the opening cysteine and the closing phenylalanine or tryptophan. The D gene is left open where the match is weak. Expanded clones are given a class, and other clones once, few, many or no size at all.

TRBV7-6	NA	TRBD2	TRBJ2-1	CASSIRLAGGYNEQFF	TGTGCCAGCAGTATTCGACTAGCGGGGGGTTACAATGAGCAGTTCTTC
TRBV9	NA	TRBD2	TRBJ2-5	CASSVGLAGGGETQYF	TGTGCCAGCAGCGTAGGACTAGCGGGGGGAGGAGAGACCCAGTACTTC
TRBV10-3	few	NA	TRBJ2-7	CAISAVTYEQYF	TGTGCCATCAGTGCAGTAACCTACGAGCAGTACTTC
TRBV27	NA	NA	TRBJ2-3	CASSLRASTDTQYF	TGTGCCAGCAGCCTACGAGCAAGCACAGATACGCAGTATTTT
TRBV29-1	few	TRBD1	TRBJ2-7	CSVESDGQERAEQYF	TGCAGCGTTGAATCTGACGGACAGGAGAGGGCCGAGCAGTACTTC
TRBV6-5	NA	NA	TRBJ2-3	CASSYKGRDTQYF	TGTGCCAGCAGTTATAAGGGAAGAGATACGCAGTATTTT
TRBV6-2/TRBV6-3	few	TRBD1	TRBJ2-1	CASSYSMGQGSNEQFF	TGTGCCAGCAGTTACTCGATGGGACAGGGGTCCAATGAGCAGTTCTTC
TRBV28	NA	NA	TRBJ2-7	CASFLGGAYEQYF	TGTGCCAGCTTTCTAGGCGGAGCCTACGAGCAGTACTTC
TRBV10-3	few	NA	TRBJ2-4	CAISESWLGAQNIQYF	TGTGCCATCAGTGAGTCTTGGCTGGGAGCGCAAAACATTCAGTACTTC
TRBV6-1	few	NA	TRBJ1-5	CASGTSGQPQHF	TGTGCCAGTGGGACCTCAGGGCAGCCCCAGCATTTT
TRBV12-3/TRBV12-4	many	NA	TRBJ1-2	CASSVRGGGYTF	TGTGCCAGCAGCGTAAGGGGCGGCGGCTACACCTTC
TRBV20-1	few	TRBD1	TRBJ1-5	CSARDRQGAGQPQHF	TGCAGTGCTAGAGATAGGCAGGGGGCTGGTCAGCCCCAGCATTTT
TRBV4-2	few	NA	TRBJ2-1	CASSQVAKSSYNEQFF	TGTGCCAGCAGCCAAGTTGCTAAGAGCTCCTACAATGAGCAGTTCTTC
TRBV5-5	NA	NA	TRBJ2-2	CASTRGGGGGTGELFF	TGTGCCAGCACCAGGGGCGGAGGGGGCGGCACCGGGGAGCTGTTTTTT
TRBV20-1	once	TRBD2	TRBJ2-3	CSARDPRSGGSKDTQYF	TGCAGTGCTAGAGACCCCAGGAGCGGGGGGTCGAAAGATACGCAGTATTTT
TRBV6-2/TRBV6-3	many	NA	TRBJ2-6	CASSYFRVLRPGANVLTF	TGTGCCAGCAGTTACTTCAGGGTGCTGAGGCCTGGGGCCAACGTCCTGACTTTC
TRBV18	NA	TRBD1	TRBJ2-5	CASSPGGDRVETQYF	TGTGCCAGCTCACCAGGGGGCGACAGGGTAGAGACCCAGTACTTC
TRBV15	few	NA	TRBJ1-4	CATSRDQQGTVFF	TGTGCCACCAGCAGAGACCAACAGGGCACGGTGTTTTTT
TRBV10-3	NA	TRBD1	TRBJ1-5	CAITRLQGVRQPQHF	TGTGCCATCACCAGATTACAGGGGGTCAGACAGCCCCAGCATTTT
TRBV4-3	NA	TRBD1	TRBJ1-2	CASSQVTGGSYGYTF	TGCGCCAGCAGCCAAGTAACAGGGGGAAGCTATGGCTACACCTTC
TRBV7-2	few	TRBD1	TRBJ1-1	CASSYIGGANTEAFF	TGTGCCAGCAGCTATATAGGGGGCGCGAACACTGAAGCTTTCTTT
TRBV20-1	NA	TRBD2	TRBJ2-7	CSVRTSGTYEQYF	TGCAGTGTTCGGACTAGCGGTACCTACGAGCAGTACTTC
TRBV5-1	NA	TRBD1	TRBJ1-6	CASSRTGRNSPLHF	TGCGCCAGCAGCCGGACAGGACGGAATTCACCCCTCCACTTT
TRBV7-6	NA	NA	TRBJ1-5	CASSLGQGMSNQPQHF	TGTGCCAGCAGCTTAGGACAAGGGATGAGCAATCAGCCCCAGCATTTT
TRBV5-1	NA	TRBD1	TRBJ2-5	CASSRLGTGLETQYF	TGCGCCAGCAGCAGACTCGGGACAGGGTTAGAGACCCAGTACTTC
TRBV20-1	NA	TRBD2	TRBJ2-1	CSARAVLAGENEQFF	TGCAGTGCTAGAGCGGTACTAGCGGGGGAGAATGAGCAGTTCTTC
TRBV5-1	few	NA	TRBJ2-7	CASSALEAGGYEQYF	TGCGCCAGCAGCGCCCTCGAGGCAGGGGGGTACGAGCAGTACTTC
TRBV7-3	many	NA	TRBJ2-2	CASRTGTGDTGELFF	TGTGCCAGCAGAACCGGGACTGGAGACACCGGGGAGCTGTTTTTT
TRBV12-3/TRBV12-4	few	NA	TRBJ1-5	CASSHHGVTNQPQHF	TGTGCCAGCAGTCATCACGGGGTCACGAATCAGCCCCAGCATTTT
TRBV29-1	few	NA	TRBJ1-2	CSVEDMVLNYGYTF	TGCAGCGTTGAAGATATGGTACTGAACTATGGCTACACCTTC
TRBV2	NA	TRBD2	TRBJ2-1	CASSDLERGGSNEQFF	TGTGCCAGCAGTGATTTGGAGCGGGGGGGCTCCAATGAGCAGTTCTTC
TRBV7-2	many	NA	TRBJ1-6	CASSSGNSPLHF	TGTGCCAGCAGCTCGGGGAATTCACCCCTCCACTTT
TRBV7-9	many	NA	TRBJ1-5	CASSRYEGGYSNQPQHF	TGTGCCAGCAGCCGTTACGAGGGCGGTTATAGCAATCAGCCCCAGCATTTT
TRBV29-1	few	NA	TRBJ1-2	CSVDRGYGYTF	TGCAGCGTTGACCGGGGGTATGGCTACACCTTC
TRBV6-5	NA	TRBD2	TRBJ2-3	CASRMSGGAVDTQYF	TGTGCCAGCAGGATGAGCGGGGGGGCCGTAGATACGCAGTATTTT
TRBV20-1	NA	TRBD1	TRBJ1-5	CSASWTGDQPQHF	TGCAGTGCTAGTTGGACAGGGGATCAGCCCCAGCATTTT
TRBV3-1	NA	NA	TRBJ1-2	CASSQGQGHGYTF	TGTGCCAGCAGCCAAGGCCAGGGGCATGGCTACACCTTC
TRBV9	few	TRBD2	TRBJ2-5	CASSVGTSGLQETQYF	TGTGCCAGCAGCGTCGGGACTAGCGGGTTGCAAGAGACCCAGTACTTC
TRBV11-2	few	TRBD1	TRBJ1-1	CASRGTGAFQAFF	TGTGCCAGCAGGGGGACAGGGGCATTTCAAGCTTTCTTT
TRBV5-1	NA	NA	TRBJ2-3	CASSLLGGGRDTQYF	TGCGCCAGCAGCTTATTAGGAGGGGGCCGAGATACGCAGTATTTT
TRBV29-1	few	NA	TRBJ2-7	CSVEGGNSYEQYF	TGCAGCGTTGAAGGAGGGAACTCCTACGAGCAGTACTTC
TRBV18	many	NA	TRBJ2-1	CASSPRTYNEQFF	TGTGCCAGCTCACCAAGGACATACAATGAGCAGTTCTTC
TRBV29-1	NA	TRBD2	TRBJ2-3	CSVDSSGETDTQYF	TGCAGCGTTGACTCCAGCGGGGAAACAGATACGCAGTATTTT
TRBV11-2	few	NA	TRBJ2-1	CASSPPGQGSYNEQFF	TGTGCCAGCAGCCCCCCGGGACAAGGGTCCTACAATGAGCAGTTCTTC
TRBV9	NA	NA	TRBJ2-1	CASSVGRERGNEQFF	TGTGCCAGCAGCGTAGGTCGCGAAAGGGGCAATGAGCAGTTCTTC
TRBV20-1	NA	NA	TRBJ1-6	CSASGQFYNSPLHF	TGCAGTGCTAGTGGGCAGTTCTATAATTCACCCCTCCACTTT
TRBV6-2/TRBV6-3	many	NA	TRBJ1-2	CASSYLGAENYGYTF	TGTGCCAGCAGTTACCTAGGGGCGGAAAACTATGGCTACACCTTC
TRBV11-2	NA	TRBD2	TRBJ2-3	CASSLGGGDTDTQYF	TGTGCCAGCAGCTTAGGCGGGGGGGACACAGATACGCAGTATTTT
TRBV7-3	NA	NA	TRBJ2-4	CASSLGDNDQYF	TGTGCCAGCAGCTTAGGGGATAACGATCAGTACTTC
TRBV20-1	few	NA	TRBJ2-1	CSARDRGGSSYNEQFF	TGCAGTGCTAGAGATAGGGGGGGTAGCTCCTACAATGAGCAGTTCTTC
TRBV29-1	NA	NA	TRBJ2-1	CSVWVGYNEQFF	TGCAGCGTTTGGGTGGGTTACAATGAGCAGTTCTTC
TRBV18	many	NA	TRBJ2-6	CASSPVAGLGAGANVLTF	TGTGCCAGCTCACCAGTGGCAGGCCTGGGTGCTGGGGCCAACGTCCTGACTTTC
TRBV6-5	many	NA	TRBJ1-1	CASSWASLGGTEAFF	TGTGCCAGCAGTTGGGCTAGTTTGGGAGGAACTGAAGCTTTCTTT
TRBV11-2	NA	NA	TRBJ1-5	CASSWSDNQPQHF	TGTGCCAGCAGCTGGAGTGATAATCAGCCCCAGCATTTT
TRBV12-3/TRBV12-4	few	NA	TRBJ1-2	CASSAGGVGVFDYGYTF	TGTGCCAGCAGTGCCGGGGGTGTTGGGGTCTTTGACTATGGCTACACCTTC
TRBV6-2/TRBV6-3	NA	NA	TRBJ2-4	CASSQIGPGPEAKNIQYF	TGTGCCAGCAGTCAGATCGGACCGGGCCCCGAGGCCAAAAACATTCAGTACTTC
TRBV5-1	few	NA	TRBJ2-3	CASSSRVAEGDTQYF	TGCGCCAGCAGTTCCAGAGTTGCCGAAGGAGATACGCAGTATTTT
TRBV12-3/TRBV12-4	NA	NA	TRBJ1-1	CASSTSDNTEAFF	TGTGCCAGCAGTACCTCAGATAACACTGAAGCTTTCTTT